This T cell receptor (beta chain) is from a study of blood T cell repertoires in COVID-19. TCRdb's copy holds only in-frame clones and misses some; the assay was immunoSEQ multiplex PCR. Here the sample spans about 98,000 clones, 78% being singletons. The CDR3 has 13 amino acids. With 2 bases removed from V and 7 bases from J, the gap between germline ends came to 11 bases. CDR1 is MNHEY and CDR2 is SMNVEV in the germline V gene (reference sequence). The chain recombines TRBV27 with TRBJ1-2; D gene ambiguous. The clonotype was recovered from a man aged 55-75 years with active or convalescent COVID-19. Sample: peripheral blood. CDR3 sequence: CASSLGEGFGYTF. Written as DNA, the CDR3 is TGTGCCAGCAGTTTAGGAGAGGGTTTTGGCTACACCTTC.